These 5 T cell receptor beta chains came from one sample sequenced in a study of TIL therapy for anti-PD-1-resistant metastatic lung cancer. The time point: pre-treatment sample, taken before nivolumab and TIL therapy. Sequencing used immunoSEQ v3. Measured with immunoSEQ multiplex PCR; TCRdb has only the in-frame clones, and not every one. The sample contains 9,500 to 15,000 clones, more than 75% of which appear only once. Source: blood, taken at baseline. These receptor sequences come from a person between 25 and 79 years old with non-small cell lung cancer.

The chain combines TRBV5-5 with TRBJ2-5; 9 bases are shared with TRBD1. Trimming removed 5 bases from V and 4 bases from J; junction bases left unmatched: 3. Germline V gene data show CDR1 as SGHKS and CDR2 as YYEKEE (reference sequence). CDR3 length: 13 residues. The CDR3 protein is CASSGTGTETQYF. CDR3 coding DNA: TGTGCCAGCAGTGGGACAGGGACAGAGACCCAGTACTTC.

V usage is TRBV4-1 and J usage is TRBJ2-1, with D unclear. CDR1 and CDR2 from the germline V gene are MGHRA and YSYEKL. Trimming shortened V by 1 base and J by 4 bases, and 14 bases separated the two germline ends. The CDR3 is 16 amino acids. CDR3 sequence reads: CASSQVRLVTYNEQFF. The DNA for the CDR3 is TGCGCCAGCAGCCAAGTGCGGCTAGTAACTTACAATGAGCAGTTCTTC.

This clone was recorded once. Other nucleotide sequences in the sample specify the same CDR3. The V gene is TRBV7-9, the J gene TRBJ2-7, with TRBD1 as a possible D gene (6 bases). The germline V and J ends were trimmed by 4 bases and 6 bases, with 16 bases remaining between them. The CDR3 has 14 residues. Per the germline V gene, CDR1 is SEHNR and CDR2 is FQNEAQ (reference sequence). For the CDR3, the DNA is TGTGCCAGCAGCTCACAAACAGGGATTTCCGAGCAGTACTTC. Amino acids: CASSSQTGISEQYF.

The V gene is TRBV6-5, the J gene TRBJ2-7, with 15 bases aligning to TRBD2. The CDR3 sequence is 14 residues long. The germline V gene has CDR1 MNHEY and CDR2 SVGAGI. J gave up 12 bases and V 4 bases, and 7 bases lay outside the gene matches. Here the CDR3 reads CASSLGLAGGGLYF. CDR3 sequence (DNA): TGTGCCAGCAGTTTAGGACTAGCGGGAGGGGGGCTGTACTTC.

V is TRBV23-1 and J is TRBJ1-1; tentative D call: TRBD1 (6 bases). TRBV23-1 carries the ORF label, with uncertain function. The V end lost 4 bases, the J end lost 0 bases, and 12 bases lay between the germline ends. This CDR3 has 15 residues. Here the CDR3 DNA reads TGCGCCAGCAGTCCCCCACAGGGACTGAACACTGAAGCTTTCTTT. Translation: CASSPPQGLNTEAFF.